These 31 T cell receptor beta chains originate from one sample sequenced in a study of T cells after yellow fever vaccination. TCRdb re-derived calls from the 5' RACE reads in MiXCR, one entry per CDR3 protein. The data show hundreds of thousands of distinct CDR3 sequences, with 9% to 15% seen just once and just under 15% held by the top ten. Sample: PBMCs, taken on the day of the yellow fever booster vaccination. Receptors were obtained from a man younger than 45 who received the YFV17D yellow fever vaccine.

This clonotype was detected ten times or more. The chain is built from TRBV25-1 and TRBJ2-5, with D unclear. This CDR3 contains 14 residues. Looked up from germline, CDR1 is MGHDK and CDR2 is SYGVNS. Trimming left V 11 bases short and J 4 bases short, with 20 bases between. The CDR3 here is CASSEHSLTETQYF. Written as DNA, the CDR3 is TGTGCCTCAAGTGAGCATTCCTTAACAGAGACCCAGTACTTC.

V is TRBV6-6 and J is TRBJ1-1; D gene unclear. This CDR3 comprises 12 residues. Germline V gene lookup returns CDR1 MNHNY and CDR2 SVGAGI (reference sequence). V gave up 6 bases and J gave up 7 bases, with 12 bases separating them. CDR3 sequence (DNA): TGTGCCAGCAGCCACCGAGTCGGTGAAGCTTTCTTT. Its protein product is CASSHRVGEAFF.

This clonotype was seen only a few times. The chain employs TRBV29-1 and TRBJ2-1, with D possibly matching TRBD2 (5 bases). This CDR3 has 13 amino acids. Germline V lookup: CDR1 SQVTM, CDR2 ANQGSEA. V dropped 8 bases and J dropped 1 base, with 12 bases sitting between them. CDR3 sequence (DNA): TGCAGCTCGAGCACTAGTTCCTACAATGAGCAGTTCTTC. As protein: CSSSTSSYNEQFF.

This clonotype was counted between two and nine times. This rearrangement joins TRBV18 to TRBJ2-1; the D gene could be TRBD1 or TRBD2 (6 bases each). Trimming stripped 6 bases from V and 4 bases from J, with 19 bases between. Germline assignment: CDR1 KGHSH and CDR2 LQKENI. The length of the CDR3 is 16 residues. The chain's CDR3 is CASSGDTGVNYNEQFF. As DNA, the CDR3 is TGTGCCAGCTCGGGGGACACGGGGGTCAATTACAATGAGCAGTTCTTC.

This clonotype was counted between two and nine times. CDR3 coding DNA: TGTGCCAGCACCTCCCGTGGACCAGATACGCAGTATTTT. It encodes CASTSRGPDTQYF. This rearrangement joins TRBV7-9 to TRBJ2-3; D ambiguous. From germline, CDR1 is SEHNR and CDR2 FQNEAQ (reference sequence). The CDR3 loop spans 13 amino acids. Trimming removed 7 bases from V and 4 bases from J, with 12 bases in between.

The V call is TRBV5-1, the J call TRBJ2-2, with TRBD1 as a possible D gene (5 bases). Germline lookup yields CDR1 SGHRS and CDR2 YFSETQ. Between the trimmed V and J ends, which lost 6 bases and 0 bases, there was a span of 15 bases. There are 16 residues in the CDR3. The CDR3 region has the DNA TGCGCCAGCAAACTTGGGGCCACCGCGAACACCGGGGAGCTGTTTTTT. Translation gives CASKLGATANTGELFF.

This chain links TRBV5-1 with TRBJ2-5; possibly TRBD1 for D (5 bases). The CDR3 spans 14 residues. CDR1 SGHRS and CDR2 YFSETQ come from the germline V gene. Trimming took 1 base from V and 2 from J, leaving 9 bases between them. CDR3 residues: CASSLQGEQETQYF. The CDR3 DNA is TGCGCCAGCAGCTTGCAGGGCGAACAAGAGACCCAGTACTTC. Full variable domain (outside the CDR3, taken from reference TRBV5-1 and TRBJ2-5): KAGVTQTPRYLIKTRGQQVTLSCSPISGHRSVSWYQQTPGQGLQFLFEYFSETQRNKGNFPGRFSGRQFSNSRSEMNVSTLELGDSALYLCASSLQGEQETQYFGPGTRLLVL.

This clonotype was seen more than once but under ten times. J is TRBJ2-4 and V is TRBV6-1; TRBD2 matches at 7 bases. CDR1 MNHNS and CDR2 SASEGT come from the germline V gene. After removal of 4 bases from V and 3 bases from J, the junction contained 6 bases not matched to a gene. This CDR3 contains 15 residues. The CDR3 sequence: CASSGQGLDKNIQYF. CDR3 nucleotides: TGTGCCAGCAGTGGCCAAGGACTAGACAAAAACATTCAGTACTTC.

This chain uses TRBV9 with TRBJ2-7, with TRBD1 identical over 8 bases. Per germline, CDR1 SGDLS and CDR2 YYNGEE. V was clipped by 0 bases and J by 1 base; unmatched bases: 3. The CDR3 is 15 residues long. Written as DNA, the CDR3 is TGTGCCAGCAGCGTAGGATGGACAGGGTCCTACGAGCAGTACTTC. As protein: CASSVGWTGSYEQYF.

The V gene is TRBV27, the J gene TRBJ1-5; D unclear. V lost 5 bases and J 2 bases, leaving 19 bases between the germline ends. The CDR3 runs to 17 residues. CDR1 MNHEY and CDR2 SMNVEV come from the germline V gene (reference sequence). In DNA, the CDR3 is TGTGCCAGCAGTCTACTCACACCCCCGAGGGGCAATCAGCCCCAGCATTTT. Its protein product is CASSLLTPPRGNQPQHF.

This rearrangement joins TRBV19 to TRBJ2-1, with TRBD2 as a possible D gene (5 bases). This CDR3 has 15 amino acids. Trimming shortened V by 3 bases and J by 9 bases, and 18 bases separated the two germline ends. Germline V gene data show CDR1 as LNHDA and CDR2 as SQIVND (reference sequence). The CDR3 sequence is CASSIQGGRGGEQFF. The CDR3 DNA follows: TGTGCCAGTAGTATCCAAGGTGGGAGAGGAGGTGAGCAGTTCTTC.

This clonotype appeared a few times. V usage is TRBV20-1 and J usage is TRBJ1-2, with 9 bases lining up with TRBD1. This CDR3 contains 15 residues. Germline CDR1 reads DFQATT; CDR2 reads SNEGSKA (reference sequence). V shed 5 bases and J 0 bases; nucleotides not matched to a gene: 7. The CDR3, as DNA: TGCAGTGCTGCGGACAGGGGAGCAGCTAACTATGGCTACACCTTC. Translating gives CSAADRGAANYGYTF.

The chain recombines TRBV5-1 with TRBJ1-1, with a possible D match to TRBD1 (6 bases). Germline CDR1 reads SGHRS; CDR2 reads YFSETQ. The CDR3 length is 15 residues. The germline V and J ends were trimmed by 4 bases and 1 base, with 14 bases remaining between them. CDR3 amino acids: CASSPTGSGNTEAFF. The CDR3 coding sequence is TGCGCCAGCAGCCCTACAGGGTCGGGGAACACTGAAGCTTTCTTT.

The J gene is TRBJ2-7, the V gene TRBV7-2; 7 bases align to TRBD1. The length of the CDR3 is 14 residues. Germline V gene sequence: CDR1 SGHTA, CDR2 FQGNSA. Losses at the gene ends were 7 bases for V and 0 bases for J; bases not matched to a gene: 6. Here the CDR3 DNA reads TGTGCCAGCACCCCGGACAGGAGCTCCTACGAGCAGTACTTC. Its translation is CASTPDRSSYEQYF.

This clonotype has more than one count but fewer than ten. The chain is built from TRBV20-1 and TRBJ2-5; the D is unclear. Germline V gene lookup returns CDR1 DFQATT and CDR2 SNEGSKA (reference sequence). The CDR3 has 12 amino acids. Between the trimmed V and J ends, which lost 6 bases and 5 bases, there was a span of 13 bases. The CDR3 DNA sequence: TGCAGTGCAAAGGCGGTGGGTGAGACCCAGTACTTC. Its protein product is CSAKAVGETQYF.

The J gene is TRBJ2-5, the V gene TRBV4-3; TRBD1 matches 10 bases. Germline V gives CDR1 LGHNA, CDR2 YSLEER. Trimming took 5 bases from V and 5 from J; bases not matched to a gene: 14. The CDR3 spans 17 residues. The CDR3: CASSARTGGVFRETQYF. CDR3 DNA: TGCGCCAGCAGCGCACGGACAGGGGGTGTTTTCAGGGAGACCCAGTACTTC.

This clonotype was counted ten times or more. The gene calls are TRBV5-5 and TRBJ2-7; 7 positions agree with TRBD1. The CDR3 is made up of 14 amino acids. Germline V lookup: CDR1 SGHKS, CDR2 YYEKEE (reference sequence). V was pared by 2 bases and J by 3 bases, with 5 bases of the junction left unmatched. The CDR3 loop reads CASSFRDRHYEQYF. In DNA form, the CDR3 reads TGTGCCAGCAGCTTCCGGGACAGACACTACGAGCAGTACTTC.

This clonotype was counted at least ten times. This chain connects TRBV7-9 to TRBJ2-1; 10 bases align to TRBD2. The ends lost 1 base at V and 7 bases at J; junction bases unmatched: 4. CDR3 length: 15 amino acids. The V gene's germline CDR1 is SEHNR and CDR2 FQNEAQ (reference sequence). DNA of the CDR3: TGTGCCAGCAGCTTAGGAGCGGGAGGGGGTAATGAGCAGTTCTTC. It codes for CASSLGAGGGNEQFF.

This chain uses TRBV30 with TRBJ2-2; 7 positions match TRBD2. The CDR3 spans 15 residues. V lost 4 bases, J lost 1 base, and 6 bases stayed unmatched. In germline, CDR1 is GTSNPN, CDR2 SVGIG (reference sequence). For the CDR3, the DNA is TGTGCCTGGAATCCCGGGACTATGAACACCGGGGAGCTGTTTTTT. It codes for CAWNPGTMNTGELFF.

This clonotype showed up just a few times. This chain joins TRBV7-2 and TRBJ1-2; no definite D call. Trimming took off 7 bases at V and 6 bases at J, with 15 bases between the two ends. Per germline, CDR1 SGHTA and CDR2 FQGNSA. This CDR3 is built from 13 residues. CDR3: CASNPNPVDGYTF. The CDR3 DNA is TGTGCCAGCAACCCGAACCCAGTGGATGGCTACACCTTC.

In regard to this clonotype: At one end the junction does not follow the germline gene, possibly because of a read error. The V call is TRBV20-1, the J call TRBJ2-5, with 7 bases matching TRBD2. Germline CDR1 reads DFQATT; CDR2 reads SNEGSKA (reference sequence). This CDR3 region has 16 residues. CDR3 sequence (DNA): TGCAGTGCGGGGGGGGTGTCTTCAACGGAATGGGAGACCGAGTACTTC. Translated: CSAGGVSSTEWETEYF.

The chain recombines TRBV9 with TRBJ1-2; D remains ambiguous. The CDR3 covers 13 residues. The germline gives CDR1 SGDLS, CDR2 YYNGEE. Trimming removed 8 bases at V and 5 bases at J, with 16 bases between. In DNA form, the CDR3 reads TGTGCCAGTAAAGGGCAATTAAAGTATGGCTACACCTTC. Translated, it gives CASKGQLKYGYTF.

This clonotype was found a few times. The V gene is TRBV5-8, the J gene TRBJ2-5; TRBD2 matches 12 bases. Germline lookup yields CDR1 SGHTS and CDR2 YDEGEE. There are 16 residues in the CDR3. The V and J ends lost 4 bases and 9 bases, in that order; junction bases with no gene match: 13. The CDR3 coding sequence is TGTGCCAGCAGCCCCGCCTCGACTAGCGGGAGAACGGCCCAGTACTTC. It is translated as CASSPASTSGRTAQYF.

This clonotype was detected a few times. This chain joins TRBV6-2 or TRBV6-3 and TRBJ1-6, with unresolved D. V was trimmed by 10 bases and J by 14 bases, leaving 18 bases between them. The germline V gene encodes CDR1 MNHEY and CDR2 SVGEGT. This CDR3 comprises 12 residues. CDR3 sequence: CATCTPGAALHF. The CDR3 region has the DNA TGTGCCACCTGCACCCCCGGTGCGGCCCTCCACTTT.

This clonotype has just a few counts. This chain links TRBV11-2 with TRBJ2-3; 7 bases are shared with TRBD2. V lost 4 bases to trimming and J lost 2 bases; unmatched junction nucleotides: 3. The CDR3 consists of 14 residues. CDR1 SGHAT and CDR2 FQNNGV come from the germline V gene. The CDR3 DNA reads TGTGCCAGCAGCTCTGGACTAGACACAGATACGCAGTATTTT. It yields the protein CASSSGLDTDTQYF.

This clonotype was observed at least ten times. DNA for the CDR3: TGTGCCAGCAGCCGAGGACGGTCCCAAGAGACCCAGTACTTC. The encoded protein is CASSRGRSQETQYF. The rearrangement uses TRBV7-2 and TRBJ2-5; D gene uncertain. The V and J ends lost 5 bases and 1 base respectively, with 11 bases between them. The CDR3 totals 14 residues. Looked up from germline, CDR1 is SGHTA and CDR2 is FQGNSA.

V usage is TRBV30 and J usage is TRBJ2-1; TRBD2 aligns across 10 bases. The germline V gene encodes CDR1 GTSNPN and CDR2 SVGIG (reference sequence). V dropped 0 bases and J dropped 10; count of bases not matched to a gene: 9. CDR3 length: 15 residues. The CDR3 sequence: CAWSVFLAGVREQFF. The DNA for the CDR3 is TGTGCCTGGAGTGTGTTTCTAGCGGGAGTAAGAGAGCAGTTCTTC.

The table lists this clonotype with a few counts. The chain uses TRBV7-2 and TRBJ2-5; no clear D. Germline V gives CDR1 SGHTA, CDR2 FQGNSA. CDR3 length equals 14 residues. Trimming left V 4 bases short and J 1 base short, with 10 bases between. CDR3: CASSSRILQETQYF. CDR3 sequence (DNA): TGTGCCAGCAGCTCCCGCATCCTCCAAGAGACCCAGTACTTC.

The V gene is TRBV18, the J gene TRBJ1-2; unclear D gene. The CDR3 sequence is 13 residues long. Trimming took off 2 bases at V and 7 bases at J, with 11 bases between the two ends. Germline V CDR1 and CDR2: KGHSH, LQKENI. The CDR3 coding sequence is TGTGCCAGCTCACCAGGGCAGAATAGTGGCTACACCTTC. Protein: CASSPGQNSGYTF.

This clonotype has only a few counts. This chain uses TRBV6-2 or TRBV6-3 with TRBJ2-5, with D possibly being TRBD2 (5 bases). V lost 4 bases, J lost 0 bases, and 12 bases lay in between. In germline, CDR1 is MNHEY, CDR2 SVGEGT. The CDR3 consists of 15 residues. This CDR3 reads CASSWRRTYQETQYF. CDR3 sequence (DNA): TGTGCCAGCAGTTGGAGGAGGACGTACCAAGAGACCCAGTACTTC.

This clonotype occurred once. The V gene is TRBV28, the J gene TRBJ2-7; 7 nucleotides agree with TRBD1. The CDR3 contains 17 residues. Germline CDR1 is MDHEN and CDR2 is SYDVKM. With V trimmed by 2 bases and J by 0 bases, 10 bases remained unmatched. The DNA for the CDR3 is TGTGCCAGCAGTTTACCTACCGGCAGGGGGAACTCCTACGAGCAGTACTTC. Its protein is CASSLPTGRGNSYEQYF.